The clone carrying this T cell receptor beta chain was found a few times. As yet, its antigen is unknown. As it was prepared, the TCRbeta library received unique molecular identifiers. TCRdb analysed the PCR reads with MiXCR anew, one entry per CDR3 protein. The sample lists 500,000 or so distinct CDR3 sequences, 9.5% to 12% occurring once. The entry originates in a study of T-cell reconstitution after alpha-beta-depleted transplantation in children. Study-level results: Hyperexpanded clones declined; after one year, newly produced T cells mostly supplied diversity.

This CDR3 spans 13 amino acids. The ends lost 9 bases at V and 5 bases at J; junction bases unmatched: 7. Germline CDR1 SNHLY, CDR2 FYNNEI. The chain recombines TRBV2 with TRBJ2-5; 9 bases fit TRBD2. The receptor was derived from a female patient aged 2 to 10 who had a stem cell transplant for aplastic anemia, so the T cells may come from the graft donor. The specimen comprised PBMCs, mostly from graft donor cells, sampled 180 days after TCRalphabeta/CD19-depleted stem cell transplant. The CDR3 region is CASKAGGAETQYF. The CDR3 bases are TGTGCCAGTAAAGCGGGGGGCGCCGAGACCCAGTACTTC.